This T cell receptor beta chain was documented in a study of chemoradiotherapy in HPV16-positive cancers. Sequenced by immunoSEQ multiplex PCR; TCRdb stores in-frame clones only, minus some. The data hold under 70,000 clones, with about 88% observed a single time. Samples were taken several times over chemoradiotherapy. Study observations and caveats: During treatment, candidate HPV-specific clones and E7-related motifs expanded in tumor.

Points on this clone: Antigen specificity is unknown.

The CDR3 is 15 residues long. Germline CDR1 and CDR2: SGDLS and YYNGEE. V lost 2 bases to trimming and J lost 5 bases, with 16 bases between them. The sequencing used blood, collected from a patient who underwent chemoradiotherapy. The sequence was collected from a human donor with HPV-associated anogenital cancer. The genes are TRBV9 and TRBJ2-5; maybe TRBD2 (5 bases). CDR3 protein: CASSVISAGVETQYF. CDR3 nucleotide sequence: TGTGCCAGCAGCGTCATCTCCGCCGGGGTCGAGACCCAGTACTTC.